What follows is one TCR beta chain and its context. The antigen is undetermined. For the second PCR, which ran for roughly 7 to 11 cycles, a sample-barcoded 5' primer and a J-beta primer mix were used. TCRdb reprocessed the 5' RACE reads via MiXCR and lists one record per CDR3 protein. The sample has around 780,000 distinct CDR3 sequences, more than 25% seen once; the top ten hold 3%. The record originates from a study of blood T cells in healthy people across ages. General study findings and limits: Unknown CMV status may confound age-related changes in expanded clones.

CDR1 SGDLS and CDR2 YYNGEE come from the germline V gene. The CDR3 has 15 amino acids. The ends lost 0 bases at V and 5 bases at J; junction bases unmatched: 7. These records were also assigned to another study, of T cells of mothers and their children. Per that paper: RNA was extracted, and all of it went into cDNA synthesis at roughly 1.4 ug per 15 ul.

Source material: blood. The source of this sequence is a boy aged 5-17 years in good health. This sequence joins TRBV9 and TRBJ2-5, with 7 bases fitting TRBD2. The CDR3 region is CASSVGSGVVETQYF. CDR3 sequence (DNA): TGTGCCAGCAGCGTAGGAAGCGGGGTTGTGGAGACCCAGTACTTC.